One and the same sample provided the 3 T cell receptor beta chains below, sequenced in a study of blood T cell repertoires in COVID-19. Only in-frame clones appear in the TCRdb table, and some are missing; sequencing was by immunoSEQ multiplex PCR. The sample holds some 250,000 clones, about 86% seen once. Sequenced: peripheral blood. The receptors originated from a woman aged 55-70 years with active or convalescent COVID-19.

The chain combines TRBV19 with TRBJ1-5; 8 nucleotides align to TRBD1. V dropped 1 base and J dropped 4; count of bases not matched to a gene: 6. The V gene's germline CDR1 is LNHDA and CDR2 SQIVND (reference sequence). The CDR3 contains 16 residues. The CDR3 DNA follows: TGTGCCAGTAGTATAGTAGGAGGACAGGGAAATCAGCCCCAGCATTTT. Its protein is CASSIVGGQGNQPQHF.

This clone was seen a few times. The rearrangement uses TRBV28 and TRBJ1-2; 9 nucleotides line up with TRBD1. This CDR3 comprises 14 residues. With V trimmed by 6 bases and J by 5 bases, 7 bases remained unmatched. The germline CDR1 and CDR2 sequences are MDHEN and SYDVKM. CDR3 region: CASSTGTGLYGYTF. The CDR3 DNA follows: TGTGCCAGCAGCACCGGGACAGGGCTATATGGCTACACCTTC.

The chain links TRBV6-2 or TRBV6-3 to TRBJ1-6; D is ambiguous. The CDR3 spans 18 residues. Trimming stripped 6 bases from V and 2 bases from J, with 20 bases between. Germline loops: CDR1 MNHEY, CDR2 SVGEGT. The DNA for the CDR3 is TGTGCCAGCAGCTCTGATACGAGGGAGAGGGCCTATAATTCACCCCTCCACTTT. Its translation: CASSSDTRERAYNSPLHF.